Shown below are 20 T cell receptor beta chains from a single sample sequenced in a study of blood T cell repertoires in COVID-19. Only in-frame clones appear in the TCRdb table, and some are missing; sequencing was by immunoSEQ multiplex PCR. The sample consists of about 180,000 clones, about nine tenths of them appearing once. The sample comprised PBMCs or T cells enriched from blood (not recorded which). The receptors were gathered from a woman aged 18-29 years who had recovered from COVID-19.

This chain links TRBV7-3 with TRBJ2-3; the match to TRBD2 covers 9 bases. CDR3 size: 16 residues. Germline CDR1 SGHTA, CDR2 FQGTGA. The junction had 8 bases not matched to a gene; V was cut back by 5 bases and J by 2 bases. The CDR3 loop reads CASSLTSGYNTDTQYF. The CDR3 coding sequence is TGTGCCAGCAGCCTTACTAGCGGGTATAACACAGATACGCAGTATTTT.

This sequence joins TRBV2 and TRBJ2-2; no firm D call. The CDR3 loop spans 16 amino acids. Germline V gives CDR1 SNHLY, CDR2 FYNNEI. V lost 6 bases to trimming and J lost 1 base, with 15 bases between them. DNA of the CDR3: TGTGCCAGCAGCGTGGCAGGAACTTGGAACACCGGGGAGCTGTTTTTT. Residues: CASSVAGTWNTGELFF.

Details on this clone: One junction end does not reproduce the germline sequence, and a read error may be involved. The rearrangement links TRBV7-7 to TRBJ2-5, with 11 bases lining up with TRBD1. This CDR3 comprises 15 residues. Germline V gene data show CDR1 as SSHAT and CDR2 as FNYEAQ (reference sequence). CDR3 DNA: TGTGCTAGCAGCTCGACCGGGACAGGGGGGGAGACCCAGTACTTC. Translation: CASSSTGTGGETQYF.

This clone came up once. The chain couples TRBV5-1 to TRBJ1-3, with D uncertain. In germline, CDR1 is SGHRS, CDR2 YFSETQ. The CDR3 runs to 16 residues. V lost 4 bases, J lost 2 bases, and 16 bases lay in between. In DNA form, the CDR3 reads TGCGCCAGCAGCCCCTTAAGCGTCCAAACTGGAAACACCATATATTTT. It translates to CASSPLSVQTGNTIYF. The full variable domain, its missing parts supplied by reference TRBV5-1 and TRBJ1-3, is KAGVTQTPRYLIKTRGQQVTLSCSPISGHRSVSWYQQTPGQGLQFLFEYFSETQRNKGNFPGRFSGRQFSNSRSEMNVSTLELGDSALYLCASSPLSVQTGNTIYFGEGSWLTVV.

The chain carries TRBV6-5 and TRBJ2-2, with 7 bases that match TRBD1. CDR3 length: 15 residues. With 4 bases clipped from V and 4 bases from J, the junction kept 6 bases outside the gene matches. CDR1 and CDR2 from the germline V gene are MNHEY and SVGAGI. This CDR3 reads CASSSDRVITGELFF. The CDR3, as DNA: TGTGCCAGCAGTTCCGACAGGGTAATCACCGGGGAGCTGTTTTTT.

The chain joins TRBV19 to TRBJ1-1; D gene uncertain. The V and J ends lost 3 bases and 1 base respectively, with 15 bases between them. The length of the CDR3 is 16 residues. Germline V CDR1 and CDR2: LNHDA, SQIVND (reference sequence). The CDR3 protein is CASSILIMRENTEAFF. CDR3 sequence (DNA): TGTGCCAGTAGTATTCTTATAATGAGGGAGAACACTGAAGCTTTCTTT. Full variable domain (outside the CDR3, taken from reference TRBV19 and TRBJ1-1): DGGITQSPKYLFRKEGQNVTLSCEQNLNHDAMYWYRQDPGQGLRLIYYSQIVNDFQKGDIAEGYSVSREKKESFPLTVTSAQKNPTAFYLCASSILIMRENTEAFFGQGTRLTVV.

The V and J genes are TRBV12-3 or TRBV12-4 and TRBJ1-6, with D perhaps matching TRBD1 (6 bases). Trimming stripped 7 bases from V and 13 bases from J, with 11 bases between. The CDR3 has 11 amino acids. The DNA for the CDR3 is TGTGCCAGCACCACAGGGTTCCCCCTCCACTTT. Protein: CASTTGFPLHF.

The gene calls are TRBV7-2 and TRBJ2-3; the D gene is possibly TRBD2 (6 bases). Trimming stripped 6 bases from V and 5 bases from J, with 18 bases between. The CDR3 is 15 residues long. Germline CDR1 reads SGHTA; CDR2 reads FQGNSA. The CDR3 coding sequence is TGTGCCAGCAGTTCCCAGACGGGGGTCGGAGATACGCAGTATTTT. Its protein is CASSSQTGVGDTQYF.

J is TRBJ1-4 and V is TRBV28; no definite D call. The V end was cut by 2 bases, the J end by 0 bases, with 10 bases between. CDR1 MDHEN and CDR2 SYDVKM come from the germline V gene. This CDR3 contains 16 residues. The CDR3 loop is CASSLGGLATNEKLFF. The CDR3 coding sequence is TGTGCCAGCAGTTTAGGCGGGCTTGCAACTAATGAAAAACTGTTTTTT.

The rearrangement links TRBV9 to TRBJ2-5; 10 bases agree with TRBD1. The CDR3 runs 14 residues. CDR1 and CDR2 (germline): SGDLS, YYNGEE. With 3 bases clipped from V and 5 bases from J, the junction kept 4 bases outside the gene matches. The CDR3 protein is CASSATGGRETQYF. CDR3 nucleotide sequence: TGTGCCAGCAGCGCGACAGGGGGCAGGGAGACCCAGTACTTC.

This sequence joins TRBV5-1 and TRBJ2-1; D may be TRBD1 (6 bases). The CDR3 consists of 15 residues. Germline-derived CDR1 and CDR2 are SGHRS and YFSETQ. V was shortened by 4 bases and J by 6 bases, with 17 bases between the two germline ends. Written as DNA, the CDR3 is TGCGCCAGCAGCCTCAGGGGAACGGGGCTCAATGAGCAGTTCTTC. Its translation: CASSLRGTGLNEQFF.

The V and J genes are TRBV27 and TRBJ1-1, with D unresolved. The CDR3 covers 13 residues. Per the germline V gene, CDR1 is MNHEY and CDR2 is SMNVEV (reference sequence). Trimming removed 3 bases at V and 3 bases at J, with 8 bases between. CDR3 sequence (DNA): TGTGCCAGCAGTTTCTTCGGGGACACTGAAGCTTTCTTT. Translated: CASSFFGDTEAFF.

This chain joins TRBV11-3 and TRBJ2-2, with 10 bases aligning to TRBD2. V lost 5 bases and J lost 5; bases outside the gene matches: 5. Germline V gene lookup returns CDR1 SGHNT and CDR2 YENEEA. CDR3 size: 15 residues. The chain's CDR3 is CASSPGLADTGELFF. The DNA for the CDR3 is TGTGCCAGCAGCCCCGGACTAGCGGATACCGGGGAGCTGTTTTTT. Variable domain in full (rest from reference TRBV11-3 and TRBJ2-2): EAGVVQSPRYKIIEKKQPVAFWCNPISGHNTLYWYLQNLGQGPELLIRYENEEAVDDSQLPKDRFSAERLKGVDSTLKIQPAELGDSAVYLCASSPGLADTGELFFGEGSRLTVL.

The rearrangement uses TRBV23-1 and TRBJ2-7; maybe TRBD1 (5 bases). TRBV23-1 is given ORF status, its function remaining uncertain. Trimming left V 4 bases short and J 1 base short, with 11 bases between. The CDR3 totals 14 residues. CDR3 protein: CASSRPGPSYEQYF. The CDR3 nucleotides are TGCGCCAGCAGTCGGCCAGGGCCATCCTACGAGCAGTACTTC.

The V call is TRBV4-1, the J call TRBJ1-2, with unresolved D. The CDR3 is 15 amino acids. CDR1 MGHRA and CDR2 YSYEKL come from the germline V gene. V lost 1 base and J 4 bases, leaving 13 bases between the germline ends. CDR3 region: CASSQAYPEGYGYTF. CDR3 nucleotide sequence: TGCGCCAGCAGCCAAGCCTACCCGGAGGGCTATGGCTACACCTTC.

The chain couples TRBV6-5 to TRBJ2-1, with 9 bases matching TRBD2. The CDR3 covers 14 residues. V lost 4 bases, J lost 3 bases, and 1 base stayed unmatched. Per germline, CDR1 MNHEY and CDR2 SVGAGI. CDR3 protein: CASSLAGVYNEQFF. DNA of the CDR3: TGTGCCAGCAGTTTAGCGGGAGTCTACAATGAGCAGTTCTTC.

V and J are TRBV6-1 and TRBJ2-7; D not resolved. Germline values: CDR1 MNHNS, CDR2 SASEGT. V lost 3 bases to trimming and J lost 7 bases, with 22 bases between them. This CDR3 spans 16 amino acids. The CDR3 DNA reads TGTGCCAGCAGTGAGCCTCCAGGAACGTCCCTCCTGGAGCAGTACTTC. As protein: CASSEPPGTSLLEQYF.

The chain employs TRBV11-2 and TRBJ2-7, with D possibly being TRBD2 (8 bases). CDR3 length: 17 residues. The V and J ends lost 1 base and 7 bases respectively, with 23 bases between them. Germline V gene data show CDR1 as SGHAT and CDR2 as FQNNGV. The CDR3, as DNA: TGTGCCAGCAGCTTAGCCGCGGCCCGGGACAGCGGGAGAGAGCAGTACTTC. Protein product: CASSLAAARDSGREQYF.

This clone showed up just a few times. This CDR3 is CASSGGRRMDGYTF. CDR3 sequence (DNA): TGTGCCAGCAGCGGGGGCAGGCGAATGGATGGCTACACCTTC. The V gene is TRBV5-6, the J gene TRBJ1-2; TRBD1 might be the D (6 bases). V gave up 4 bases and J gave up 6 bases, with 16 bases separating them. Germline loops: CDR1 SGHDT, CDR2 YYEEEE. The CDR3 sequence is 14 residues long.

The chain combines TRBV3-1 (or the pseudogene TRBV3-2) with TRBJ1-3; D may be TRBD1 (6 bases). The germline V gene has CDR1 LGHDT and CDR2 YNNKEL (reference sequence). The V gene lost 8 bases and the J gene lost 6 bases, with 11 bases spanning the gap. The CDR3 sequence is 12 residues long. CDR3 nucleotides: TGTGCCAGCCTGGGGGCGACAAACACCATATATTTT. Residues: CASLGATNTIYF.